The entry below describes one TCR beta chain. Its antigen is currently unknown. Germline V gives CDR1 SGHRS, CDR2 YFSETQ. CDR3 length equals 14 residues. The V gene end was trimmed by 0 bases and the J gene end by 6 bases; junction bases not matched to a gene: 5. Following RNA extraction, reverse transcription yielded cDNA that acted as the sequencing template. Repertoires were generated with immunoSEQ multiplex PCR, while TCRdb's copy carries only in-frame clones and drops some. The sample consists of about 210,000 clones, around three fifths of them appearing once. These data come from a study of CD8+ T cells in alopecia areata. The overall study: In an open-label trial, patients got 5 to 10 mg tofacitinib twice daily. Study conclusions and caveats: The study found that many expanded lesional clones persisted in scalp and blood during tofacitinib. For patients receiving tofacitinib, scalp clonality and expanded CD8+ clones among the top 100 significantly decreased. Any link of baseline CD8+ expansion to response, resting on one nonresponder, remains uncertain.

Treatment specified: oral pan-JAK inhibitor, 5-10 mg twice daily. The TCR sequence derives from a human donor with alopecia areata. The specimen was CD4+ T cells sorted from blood, collected at week 4, from a patient treated with tofacitinib. The V call is TRBV5-1, the J call TRBJ2-5, with 7 bases fitting TRBD1. Written as DNA, the CDR3 is TGCGCCAGCAGCTTGGAGGGGGCGTCTAAGACCCAGTACTTC. It specifies CASSLEGASKTQYF.